The T cell receptor (beta chain) under discussion was sequenced for a study of immune cell composition in non-small cell lung cancer. Study results and limitations: Dominant in vivo tumour-associated clones were not shown to share tumour-reactive sequences.

With respect to this clone: Its antigen remains unidentified.

TCRdb's table, derived via immunoSEQ multiplex PCR, lists solely in-frame clones and lacks some. The table has a few thousand clones, roughly 72% seen once. Normal lung sampling was at least 3 cm from the tumour, as distant as possible. V lost 0 bases and J lost 7, with 15 bases in between. CDR3 length: 15 amino acids. The germline CDR1 and CDR2 sequences are MNHEY and SMNVEV (reference sequence). The specimen was non-adjacent lung tissue. The origin of this receptor is a human donor with non-small cell lung cancer. The V gene is TRBV27, the J gene TRBJ1-1; D gene ambiguous. Written as DNA, the CDR3 is TGTGCCAGCAGTTTATCGTCGTATGGGAGAGTTGAAGCTTTCTTT. It translates to CASSLSSYGRVEAFF.